The clone carrying this T cell receptor beta chain was picked up many times. Its specificity is not known. This entry comes from a study of T cell repertoires in cytomegalovirus infection. Across the study: Newly reported HLA-C-restricted and thoroughly characterized HLA-B-restricted CMV epitopes were employed. Public signatures in TCR beta pointed to CMV infection and matching HLA type.

The study's findings and limits: The cumulative frequency of public TCR beta families identified carriers of CMV plus the relevant HLA.

From the reads, TCRdb called clonotypes with MiXCR, one entry per CDR3 protein. The sample shows about 700,000 distinct CDR3 sequences, around 30% of them seen only once. V shed 2 bases and J 6 bases; nucleotides not matched to a gene: 8. CDR1 and CDR2 (germline): SEHNR, FQNEAQ (reference sequence). This CDR3 region has 16 residues. The TCR sequence derives from a human donor in good health (CMV status not recorded). Some clones in this sample may be carry-over from other donors' samples. The sample here was cultured PBMCs, taken from culture after CMV antigen stimulation. The chain couples TRBV7-9 to TRBJ2-1, with TRBD2 matching over 9 bases. Written as DNA, the CDR3 is TGTGCCAGCAGCTTACCCGGACTAGCGATCCTCAATGAGCAGTTCTTC. The encoded protein is CASSLPGLAILNEQFF.